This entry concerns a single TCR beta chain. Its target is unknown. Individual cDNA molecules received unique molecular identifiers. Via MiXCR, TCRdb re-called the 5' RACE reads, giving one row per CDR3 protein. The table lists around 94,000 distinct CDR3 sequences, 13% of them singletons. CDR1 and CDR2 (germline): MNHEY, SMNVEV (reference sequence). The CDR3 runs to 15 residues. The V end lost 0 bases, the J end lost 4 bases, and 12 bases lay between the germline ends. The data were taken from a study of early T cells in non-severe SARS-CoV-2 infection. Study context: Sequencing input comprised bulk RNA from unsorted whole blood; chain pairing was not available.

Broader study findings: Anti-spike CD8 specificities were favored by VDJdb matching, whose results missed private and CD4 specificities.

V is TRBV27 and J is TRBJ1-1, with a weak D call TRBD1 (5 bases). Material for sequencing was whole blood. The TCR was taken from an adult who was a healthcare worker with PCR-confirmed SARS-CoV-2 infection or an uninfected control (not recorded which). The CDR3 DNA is TGTGCCAGCAGTTTATCGGAGGGGCCGGCCACTGAAGCTTTCTTT. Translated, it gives CASSLSEGPATEAFF.